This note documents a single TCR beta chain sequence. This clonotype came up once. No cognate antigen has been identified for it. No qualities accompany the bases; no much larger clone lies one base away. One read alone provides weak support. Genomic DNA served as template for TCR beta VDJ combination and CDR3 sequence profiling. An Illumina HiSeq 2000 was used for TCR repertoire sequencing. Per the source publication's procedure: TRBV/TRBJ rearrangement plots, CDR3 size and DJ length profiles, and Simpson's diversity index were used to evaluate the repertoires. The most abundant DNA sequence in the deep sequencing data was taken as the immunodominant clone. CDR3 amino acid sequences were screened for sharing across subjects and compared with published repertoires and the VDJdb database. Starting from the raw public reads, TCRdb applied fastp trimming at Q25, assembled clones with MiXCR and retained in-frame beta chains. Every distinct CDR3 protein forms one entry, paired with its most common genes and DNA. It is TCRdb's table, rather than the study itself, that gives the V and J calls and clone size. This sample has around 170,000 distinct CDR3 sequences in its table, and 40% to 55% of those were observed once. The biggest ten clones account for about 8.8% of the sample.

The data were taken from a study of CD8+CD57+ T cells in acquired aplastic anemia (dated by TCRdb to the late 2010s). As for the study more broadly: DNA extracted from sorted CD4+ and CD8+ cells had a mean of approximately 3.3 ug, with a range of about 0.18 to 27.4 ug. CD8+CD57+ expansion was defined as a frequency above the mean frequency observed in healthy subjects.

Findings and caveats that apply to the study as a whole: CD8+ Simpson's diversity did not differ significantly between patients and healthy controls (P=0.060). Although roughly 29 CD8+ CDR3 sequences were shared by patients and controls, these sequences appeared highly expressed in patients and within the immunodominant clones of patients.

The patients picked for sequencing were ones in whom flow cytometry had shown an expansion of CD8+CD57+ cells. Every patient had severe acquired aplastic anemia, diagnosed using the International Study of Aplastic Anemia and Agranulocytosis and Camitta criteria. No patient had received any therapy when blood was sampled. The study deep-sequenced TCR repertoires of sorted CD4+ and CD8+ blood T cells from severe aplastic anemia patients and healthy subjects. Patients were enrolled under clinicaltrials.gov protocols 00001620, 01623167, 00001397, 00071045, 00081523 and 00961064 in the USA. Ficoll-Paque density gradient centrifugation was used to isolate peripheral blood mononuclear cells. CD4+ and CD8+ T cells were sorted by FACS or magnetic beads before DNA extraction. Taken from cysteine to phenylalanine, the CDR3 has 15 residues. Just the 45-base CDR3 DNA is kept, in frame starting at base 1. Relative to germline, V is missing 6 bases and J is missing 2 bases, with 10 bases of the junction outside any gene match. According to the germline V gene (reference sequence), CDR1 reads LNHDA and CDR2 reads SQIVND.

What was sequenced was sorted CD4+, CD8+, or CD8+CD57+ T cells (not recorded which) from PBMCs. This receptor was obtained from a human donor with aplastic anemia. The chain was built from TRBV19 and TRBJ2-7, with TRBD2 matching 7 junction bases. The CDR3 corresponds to CASRAYGLDPYEQYF. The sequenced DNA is TGTGCCAGTAGGGCATATGGACTAGATCCCTACGAGCAGTACTTC.